Presented here are 8 T cell receptor beta chains from one specimen sequenced in a study. From the RT-PCR reads, TCRdb called clonotypes with MiXCR, one entry per CDR3 protein. In the table there are about 700,000 distinct CDR3 sequences, 12% to 15% of which are singletons. The source material was memory CD4+ T cells from blood. The receptors come from a female donor in good health, serving as a healthy control.

This clonotype was counted many times. V is TRBV12-3 or TRBV12-4 and J is TRBJ2-3, with D maybe TRBD2 (7 bases). The germline V and J ends were trimmed by 5 bases and 2 bases, with 20 bases remaining between them. The CDR3 is made up of 17 amino acids. The CDR3 loop reads CASSPPVGGPLTDTQYF. The CDR3 nucleotides are TGTGCCAGCAGTCCTCCGGTGGGGGGGCCTCTCACAGATACGCAGTATTTT.

Only one count was recorded for this clonotype. The CDR3 DNA reads as TGCGCCAGCAGCTTGGAGGTGGTGCCCGGGGCCAACGTCCTGACTTTC. It translates to CASSLEVVPGANVLTF. This chain uses TRBV5-1 with TRBJ2-6, with D unresolved. Germline CDR1 and CDR2: SGHRS and YFSETQ. This CDR3 comprises 16 residues. The germline V and J ends were trimmed by 0 bases and 4 bases, with 11 bases remaining between them.

The chain is built from TRBV24-1 and TRBJ1-2; D gene ambiguous. Germline values: CDR1 KGHDR, CDR2 SFDVKD. The V end lost 4 bases, the J end lost 6 bases, and 8 bases lay between the germline ends. The CDR3 runs to 12 residues. The CDR3 sequence is CATSDLADGYTF. CDR3 in DNA: TGTGCCACCAGTGACCTGGCCGATGGCTACACCTTC.

Only a few counts were recorded for this clonotype. V and J are TRBV7-9 and TRBJ1-2; D remains ambiguous. The CDR3 loop spans 14 amino acids. Germline V gene lookup returns CDR1 SEHNR and CDR2 FQNEAQ (reference sequence). V lost 3 bases to trimming and J lost 4 bases, with 12 bases between them. CDR3 nucleotides: TGTGCCAGCAGCTTCGACGGACGGAGCTATGGCTACACCTTC. Its translation: CASSFDGRSYGYTF.

Many counts were recorded for this clonotype. The chain uses TRBV6-6 and TRBJ2-6; D uncertain. Trimming cost V 4 bases and J 0 bases, with 16 bases left between them. The CDR3 totals 18 residues. Germline V gene data show CDR1 as MNHNY and CDR2 as SVGAGI (reference sequence). The CDR3, as DNA: TGTGCCAGCAGTTCCTCCTCATCACAGTTCTCTGGGGCCAACGTCCTGACTTTC. Translating it yields CASSSSSSQFSGANVLTF.

The chain couples TRBV20-1 to TRBJ1-5; weak D call: TRBD1 (6 bases). Germline V lookup: CDR1 DFQATT, CDR2 SNEGSKA (reference sequence). The ends were cut back, 5 bases at V and 2 bases at J, with 16 bases in the middle. The CDR3 sequence is 15 residues long. CDR3 nucleotides: TGCAGTGCTCGAATACAGGGTAGAGGCAATCAGCCCCAGCATTTT. Amino acid sequence: CSARIQGRGNQPQHF.

This clonotype turned up a few times. This chain links TRBV6-6 with TRBJ1-1; D call uncertain. The V and J ends lost 6 bases and 3 bases respectively, with 5 bases between them. The CDR3 has 11 residues. Germline CDR1 reads MNHNY; CDR2 reads SVGAGI (reference sequence). CDR3 region: CASRQYTEAFF. The CDR3 DNA reads as TGTGCCAGCAGACAGTACACTGAAGCTTTCTTT.

This clonotype showed up just a few times. The gene calls are TRBV10-3 and TRBJ1-6, with TRBD1 matching over 7 bases. CDR3 length equals 15 residues. Germline V gene lookup returns CDR1 ENHRY and CDR2 SYGVKD. J was trimmed by 7 bases and V by 4 bases; bases with no gene match: 7. The CDR3 reads CAISVAGQINSPLHF. The CDR3 DNA is TGTGCCATCAGTGTGGCGGGACAGATAAATTCACCCCTCCACTTT.